This T cell receptor beta chain was identified in a study of shared clonotypes between healthy human individuals. General study findings and limits: Generation probabilities of non-shared clonotypes were lower (relative to those shared by all four donors).

Clones were read by immunoSEQ multiplex PCR, and TCRdb kept only the in-frame ones, dropping some. The profile shows approximately 2.1 million clones, roughly 93% of them singletons. This CDR3 comprises 15 residues. V was pared by 5 bases and J by 1 base, with 14 bases between. Germline V gene sequence: CDR1 LNHDA, CDR2 SQIVND (reference sequence). To note about this clone: The target antigen is unknown.

V usage is TRBV19 and J usage is TRBJ1-1; D uncertain. The clonotype comes from a man aged 18 to 35 in good health. Some clones in this sample may be carry-over from other donors' samples. Specimen: naive CD4+ T cells from PBMCs. Subset given: CD45RA+ positively selected. The CDR3 DNA follows: TGTGCCAGTAGTCTCCTTGGACGATCGAACACTGAAGCTTTCTTT. This encodes CASSLLGRSNTEAFF.